This T cell receptor (beta chain) is drawn from a study of siplizumab effects on memory and regulatory T cells. Concerning this clone: Its target is not known.

Study-wide results and caveats: For mappable alloreactive CD4+ clones, the mean Treg-derived fraction was approximately 69% with siplizumab and roughly 25% in controls.

Some 10^5 TCR templates were measured in each sample. Only in-frame clones appear in the TCRdb table, and some are missing; sequencing was by immunoSEQ multiplex PCR. The sample records roughly 100,000 clones, 80% to 95% being singletons. This TCR came from a human donor in good health. The sample was non-Treg CD4+ T cells sorted from blood.

CDR3 DNA sequence: TGTGCCAGCAACCGAAACTATAATTCACCCCTCCACTTT. This encodes CASNRNYNSPLHF. The chain carries TRBV28 and TRBJ1-6; D is uncertain. CDR3 length equals 13 residues. V lost 7 bases to trimming and J lost 3 bases, with 7 bases between them. Germline V gene sequence: CDR1 MDHEN, CDR2 SYDVKM.